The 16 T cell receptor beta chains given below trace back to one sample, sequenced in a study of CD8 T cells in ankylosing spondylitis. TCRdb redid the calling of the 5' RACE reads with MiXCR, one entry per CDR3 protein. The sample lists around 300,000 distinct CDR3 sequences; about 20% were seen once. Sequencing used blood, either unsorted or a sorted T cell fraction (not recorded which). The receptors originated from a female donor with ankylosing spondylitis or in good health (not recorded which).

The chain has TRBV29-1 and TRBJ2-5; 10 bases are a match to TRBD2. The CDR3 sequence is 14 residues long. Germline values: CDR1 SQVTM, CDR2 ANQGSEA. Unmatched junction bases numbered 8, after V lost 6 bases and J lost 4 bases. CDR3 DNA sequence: TGCAGCGTCTCCACTAGCGGGACCCGAGAGACCCAGTACTTC. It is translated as CSVSTSGTRETQYF. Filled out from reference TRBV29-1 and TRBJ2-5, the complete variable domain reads SAVISQKPSRDICQRGTSLTIQCQVDSQVTMMFWYRQQPGQSLTLIATANQGSEATYESGFVIDKFPISRPNLTFSTLTVSNMSPEDSSIYLCSVSTSGTRETQYFGPGTRLLVL.

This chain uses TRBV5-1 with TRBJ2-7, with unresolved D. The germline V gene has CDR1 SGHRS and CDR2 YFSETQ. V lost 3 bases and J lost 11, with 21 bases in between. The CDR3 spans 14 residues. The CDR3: CASSSGVHPSVEYF. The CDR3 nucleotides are TGCGCCAGCAGCTCCGGTGTCCATCCCTCCGTGGAGTACTTC.

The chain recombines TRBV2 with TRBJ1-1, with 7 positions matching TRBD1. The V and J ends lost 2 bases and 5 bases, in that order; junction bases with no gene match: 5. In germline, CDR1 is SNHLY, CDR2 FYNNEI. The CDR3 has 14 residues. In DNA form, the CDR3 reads TGTGCCAGCAGTGAAAGGAGGGGGCGGACTGAAGCTTTCTTT. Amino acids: CASSERRGRTEAFF.

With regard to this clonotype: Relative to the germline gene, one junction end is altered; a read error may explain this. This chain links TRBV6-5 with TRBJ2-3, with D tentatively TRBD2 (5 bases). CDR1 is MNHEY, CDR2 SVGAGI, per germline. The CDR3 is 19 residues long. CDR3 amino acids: CASSYALRLDSQYSDAQYF. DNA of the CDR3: TGTGCCAGCAGTTACGCCCTACGGCTGGACTCTCAATACTCAGATGCGCAGTATTTT.

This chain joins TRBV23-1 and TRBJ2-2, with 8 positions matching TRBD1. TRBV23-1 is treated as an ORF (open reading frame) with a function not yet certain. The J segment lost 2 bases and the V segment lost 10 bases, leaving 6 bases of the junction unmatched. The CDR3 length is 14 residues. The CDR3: CATPDRDNTGELFF. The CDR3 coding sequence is TGCGCCACCCCGGACAGGGACAACACCGGGGAGCTGTTTTTT.

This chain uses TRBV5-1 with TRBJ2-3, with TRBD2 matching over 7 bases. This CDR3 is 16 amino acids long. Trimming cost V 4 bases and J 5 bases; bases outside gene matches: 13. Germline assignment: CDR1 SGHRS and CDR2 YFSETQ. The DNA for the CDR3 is TGCGCCAGCAGCGGATTGGTGGCTAGCGGAGGAGATACGCAGTATTTT. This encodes CASSGLVASGGDTQYF. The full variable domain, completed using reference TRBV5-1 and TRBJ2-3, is KAGVTQTPRYLIKTRGQQVTLSCSPISGHRSVSWYQQTPGQGLQFLFEYFSETQRNKGNFPGRFSGRQFSNSRSEMNVSTLELGDSALYLCASSGLVASGGDTQYFGPGTRLTVL.

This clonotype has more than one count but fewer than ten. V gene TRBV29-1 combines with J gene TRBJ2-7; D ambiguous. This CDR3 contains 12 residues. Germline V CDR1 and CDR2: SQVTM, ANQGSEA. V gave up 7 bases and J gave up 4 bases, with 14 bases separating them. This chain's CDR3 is CSASGVGYEQYF. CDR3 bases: TGCAGCGCCTCAGGAGTGGGGTACGAGCAGTACTTC.

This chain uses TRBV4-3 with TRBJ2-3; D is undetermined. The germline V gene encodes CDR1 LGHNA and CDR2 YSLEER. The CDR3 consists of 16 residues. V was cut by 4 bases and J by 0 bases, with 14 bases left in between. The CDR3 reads CASSPLASGSTDTQYF. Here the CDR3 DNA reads TGCGCCAGCAGCCCCCTGGCGAGTGGGAGCACAGATACGCAGTATTTT.

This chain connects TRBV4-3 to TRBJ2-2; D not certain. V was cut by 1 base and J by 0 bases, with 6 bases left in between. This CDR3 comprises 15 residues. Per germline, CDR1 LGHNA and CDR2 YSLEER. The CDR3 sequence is CASSQVVSNTGELFF. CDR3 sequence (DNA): TGCGCCAGCAGCCAAGTAGTGTCGAACACCGGGGAGCTGTTTTTT.

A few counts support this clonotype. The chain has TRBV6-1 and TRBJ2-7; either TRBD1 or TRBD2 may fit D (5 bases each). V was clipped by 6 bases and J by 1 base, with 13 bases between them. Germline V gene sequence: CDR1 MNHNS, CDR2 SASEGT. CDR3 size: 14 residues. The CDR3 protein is CASRRDGASYEQYF. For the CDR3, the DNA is TGTGCCAGCAGACGGGACGGTGCTTCCTACGAGCAGTACTTC.

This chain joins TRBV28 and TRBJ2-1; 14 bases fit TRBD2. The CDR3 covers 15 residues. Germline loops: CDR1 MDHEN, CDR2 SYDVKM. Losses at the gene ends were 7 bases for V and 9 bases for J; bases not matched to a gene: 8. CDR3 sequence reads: CASTQTSGRASEQFF. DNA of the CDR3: TGTGCCAGCACCCAGACTAGCGGGAGGGCTAGTGAGCAGTTCTTC.

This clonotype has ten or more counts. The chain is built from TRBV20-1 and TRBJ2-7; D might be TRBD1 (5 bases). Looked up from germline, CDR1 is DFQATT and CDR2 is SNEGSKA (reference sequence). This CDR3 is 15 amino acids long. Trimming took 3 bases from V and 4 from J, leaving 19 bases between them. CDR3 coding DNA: TGCAGTGCTAGCTTTCAGGGCACGAAGAAGTACGAGCAGTACTTC. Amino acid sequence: CSASFQGTKKYEQYF.

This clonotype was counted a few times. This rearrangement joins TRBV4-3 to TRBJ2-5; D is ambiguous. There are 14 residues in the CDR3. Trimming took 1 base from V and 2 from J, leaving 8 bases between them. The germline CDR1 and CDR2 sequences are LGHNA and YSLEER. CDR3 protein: CASSQGRWQETQYF. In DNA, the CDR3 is TGCGCCAGCAGCCAAGGACGCTGGCAAGAGACCCAGTACTTC.

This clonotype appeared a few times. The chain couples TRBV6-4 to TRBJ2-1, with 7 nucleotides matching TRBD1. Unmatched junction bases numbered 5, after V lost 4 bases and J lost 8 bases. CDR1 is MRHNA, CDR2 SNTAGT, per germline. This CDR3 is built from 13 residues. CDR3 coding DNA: TGTGCCAGCAGTGTCGACAGGGCGGATGAGCAGTTCTTC. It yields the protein CASSVDRADEQFF.

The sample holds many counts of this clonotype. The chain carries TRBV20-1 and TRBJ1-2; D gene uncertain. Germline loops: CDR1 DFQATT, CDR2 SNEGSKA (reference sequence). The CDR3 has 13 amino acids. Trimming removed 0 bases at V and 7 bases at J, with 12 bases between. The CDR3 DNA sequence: TGCAGTGCTAGAGATCTTCTCGGGAGTGGCTACACCTTC. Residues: CSARDLLGSGYTF.

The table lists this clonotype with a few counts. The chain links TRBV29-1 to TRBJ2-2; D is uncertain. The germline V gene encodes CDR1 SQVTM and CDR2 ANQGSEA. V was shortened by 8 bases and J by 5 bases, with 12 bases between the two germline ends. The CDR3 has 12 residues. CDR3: CSIWEPTGELFF. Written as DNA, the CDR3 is TGCAGCATCTGGGAACCGACCGGGGAGCTGTTTTTT.